The 28 T cell receptor beta chains below come from one sample, sequenced in a study of cytomegalovirus exposure and HLA in healthy donors. 60 Vbeta and 13 Jbeta primers were used in PCR. Sequenced by immunoSEQ multiplex PCR; TCRdb stores in-frame clones only, minus some. The sample includes over 70,000 clones, 76% seen only once; the top ten take about 1.4%. Sequencing used PBMCs. Receptors were obtained from a male donor in good health and CMV-seronegative.

V usage is TRBV7-7 and J usage is TRBJ2-3, with TRBD1 matching 9 bases. V shed 2 bases, J shed 6 bases, and the junction held 9 bases outside the gene matches. Germline V gives CDR1 SSHAT, CDR2 FNYEAQ (reference sequence). The CDR3 loop spans 16 amino acids. This CDR3 is CASSLPRQGDLDTQYF. DNA of the CDR3: TGTGCCAGCAGCTTACCCCGACAGGGGGATTTGGATACGCAGTATTTT.

The chain uses TRBV6-6 and TRBJ1-2; the D is unclear. V lost 7 bases and J lost 1, with 13 bases in between. The germline V gene has CDR1 MNHNY and CDR2 SVGAGI (reference sequence). The CDR3 length is 14 residues. Here the CDR3 DNA reads TGTGCCAGCACCTGGGAGCTTATTAACTATGGCTACACCTTC. It yields the protein CASTWELINYGYTF.

The chain couples TRBV28 to TRBJ1-5; perhaps TRBD1 as D (5 bases). The germline gives CDR1 MDHEN, CDR2 SYDVKM. V gave up 1 base and J gave up 4 bases, with 14 bases separating them. This CDR3 is built from 16 residues. DNA of the CDR3: TGTGCCAGCAGTTTATTGTCGGGGGGACTTAATCAGCCCCAGCATTTT. Its protein product is CASSLLSGGLNQPQHF.

The chain employs TRBV27 and TRBJ2-1; 8 bases are shared with TRBD2. Germline V gene lookup returns CDR1 MNHEY and CDR2 SMNVEV (reference sequence). Trimming removed 3 bases from V and 4 bases from J; junction bases left unmatched: 14. CDR3 length: 18 amino acids. CDR3 protein: CASSFYGASGPSYNEQFF. The CDR3 DNA is TGTGCCAGCAGTTTTTATGGTGCTAGCGGGCCCTCGTACAATGAGCAGTTCTTC.

The V and J genes are TRBV7-9 and TRBJ2-3, with 8 bases that match TRBD2. Germline assignment: CDR1 SEHNR and CDR2 FQNEAQ (reference sequence). Trimming took 3 bases from V and 2 from J; bases not matched to a gene: 7. The CDR3 consists of 16 residues. DNA of the CDR3: TGTGCCAGCAGCTTGACCGGCGGGAGGCCCACAGATACGCAGTATTTT. This sequence encodes CASSLTGGRPTDTQYF.

The V call is TRBV29-1, the J call TRBJ1-4, with TRBD1 matching over 8 bases. The CDR3 contains 17 residues. CDR1 and CDR2 (germline): SQVTM, ANQGSEA. V lost 7 bases and J lost 0; bases outside the gene matches: 13. CDR3 sequence: CSAENQGAISTNEKLFF. The CDR3, as DNA: TGCAGCGCTGAGAACCAGGGGGCAATATCAACTAATGAAAAACTGTTTTTT.

This sequence joins TRBV9 and TRBJ1-1; unclear D gene. This CDR3 contains 13 residues. V shed 4 bases and J shed 0 bases, with 7 bases lying between them. Germline-derived CDR1 and CDR2 are SGDLS and YYNGEE. For the CDR3, the DNA is TGTGCCAGCAGCCCCCGAGTGAACACTGAAGCTTTCTTT. Amino acids: CASSPRVNTEAFF.

The chain employs TRBV4-1 and TRBJ2-1, with 9 bases fitting TRBD2. J gave up 7 bases and V 4 bases, and 14 bases lay outside the gene matches. The V gene's germline CDR1 is MGHRA and CDR2 YSYEKL. This CDR3 has 17 amino acids. The CDR3 bases are TGCGCCAGCAGCCGAATTGCTATTAGCGGGAGTATAAATGAGCAGTTCTTC. Protein: CASSRIAISGSINEQFF.

In regard to this clone: The junction does not match germline at one end; this may be a read error. The V and J genes are TRBV27 and TRBJ2-4; 8 bases agree with TRBD1. The CDR3 runs 16 residues. CDR1 and CDR2 from the germline V gene are MNHEY and SMNVEV (reference sequence). The CDR3: CASMARQGSAKNSQYF. For the CDR3, the DNA is TGTGCCAGCATGGCCAGACAGGGGTCGGCCAAAAACAGTCAGTACTTC.

J is TRBJ2-5 and V is TRBV6-1; 8 bases match TRBD2. The J segment lost 5 bases and the V segment lost 7 bases, leaving 6 bases of the junction unmatched. The length of the CDR3 is 13 residues. Germline V gives CDR1 MNHNS, CDR2 SASEGT. CDR3 bases: TGTGCCAGCACCATCTCGGGGGGGGAGACCCAGTACTTC. The encoded protein is CASTISGGETQYF.

The V and J genes are TRBV4-3 and TRBJ2-2; unclear D gene. This CDR3 is built from 13 residues. With 3 bases removed from V and 3 bases from J, the gap between germline ends came to 5 bases. The germline V gene has CDR1 LGHNA and CDR2 YSLEER. In nucleotides, the CDR3 is TGCGCCAGCAGCCAGAGCCACACCGGGGAGCTGTTTTTT. It specifies CASSQSHTGELFF.

The chain has TRBV7-6 and TRBJ2-5; TRBD2 is a possible D gene (5 bases). Per germline, CDR1 SGHVS and CDR2 FNYEAQ. Between the trimmed V and J ends, which lost 5 bases and 5 bases, there was a span of 18 bases. This CDR3 is 15 amino acids long. The CDR3 nucleotides read TGTGCCAGCAGCCCAAATCGGGTCGGCGGGGAGACCCAGTACTTC. Amino acids: CASSPNRVGGETQYF.

This chain uses TRBV7-2 with TRBJ1-2; 7 nucleotides agree with TRBD1. This CDR3 region has 14 residues. CDR1 and CDR2 from the germline V gene are SGHTA and FQGNSA. Germline trimming cut 4 bases from V and 8 bases from J; bases unmatched to any gene: 10. DNA of the CDR3: TGTGCCAGCAGCTCGACAGGGAGATTCTACGGCTACACCTTC. Its translation: CASSSTGRFYGYTF.

A note on this clone: The same CDR3 arises from other DNA sequences in this sample as well. The rearrangement joins TRBV27 to TRBJ2-1, with 9 bases identical to TRBD2. Germline CDR1 reads MNHEY; CDR2 reads SMNVEV (reference sequence). V was pared by 4 bases and J by 3 bases, with 4 bases of the junction left unmatched. The CDR3 spans 15 residues. The CDR3: CASSSGLAYYNEQFF. The CDR3 bases are TGTGCCAGCAGTTCCGGACTAGCGTACTACAATGAGCAGTTCTTC.

The rearrangement uses TRBV7-3 and TRBJ1-2; possibly TRBD1 for D (5 bases). This CDR3 has 13 residues. Germline loops: CDR1 SGHTA, CDR2 FQGTGA. The V end lost 2 bases, the J end lost 8 bases, and 12 bases lay between the germline ends. Here the CDR3 DNA reads TGTGCCAGCAGCTTAGGGAGGGGCCGCGGCTACACCTTC. Translating it yields CASSLGRGRGYTF.

The table lists this clone with a few counts. The rearrangement joins TRBV10-1 to TRBJ2-3, with D unresolved. Trimming took 4 bases from V and 0 from J, leaving 8 bases between them. The CDR3 sequence is 14 residues long. Germline V gene lookup returns CDR1 WNHNN and CDR2 SYGVQD (reference sequence). The CDR3 is CASSGGSSTDTQYF. The CDR3 DNA reads as TGCGCCAGCAGTGGCGGCTCTAGCACAGATACGCAGTATTTT.

The rearrangement joins TRBV28 to TRBJ2-7; the match to TRBD1 covers 8 bases. The CDR3 contains 14 residues. CDR1 MDHEN and CDR2 SYDVKM come from the germline V gene. J gave up 4 bases and V 4 bases, and 6 bases lay outside the gene matches. The CDR3 region has the DNA TGTGCCAGCAGTTCCCCGCAGGGGGCGTACGAGCAGTACTTC. This codes for CASSSPQGAYEQYF.

The DNA of the CDR3 is TGTGCCAGCAGTTACGGTCAAACAGGGGCGAATGAAAAACTGTTTTTT. This sequence encodes CASSYGQTGANEKLFF. The chain links TRBV6-5 to TRBJ1-4; 7 bases are a match to TRBD1. CDR1 and CDR2 from the germline V gene are MNHEY and SVGAGI. Trimming cost V 2 bases and J 5 bases; bases outside gene matches: 8. This CDR3 contains 16 residues.

The chain recombines TRBV7-2 with TRBJ1-2; 7 bases align to TRBD1. The J segment lost 4 bases and the V segment lost 3 bases, leaving 2 bases of the junction unmatched. The germline gives CDR1 SGHTA, CDR2 FQGNSA. CDR3 length: 13 amino acids. In DNA, the CDR3 is TGTGCCAGCAGCTTCCGGGACAGCTATGGCTACACCTTC. It encodes CASSFRDSYGYTF.

This rearrangement joins TRBV14 to TRBJ1-1; D possibly corresponds to TRBD1 (5 bases). The length of the CDR3 is 12 residues. The ends were cut back, 2 bases at V and 9 bases at J, with 10 bases in the middle. Germline CDR1 is SGHDN and CDR2 is FVKESK. As DNA, the CDR3 is TGTGCCAGCAGCCAATCACAGGCCAAAGCTTTCTTT. This codes for CASSQSQAKAFF.

The chain carries TRBV28 and TRBJ1-1; D gene ambiguous. The CDR3 is made up of 13 amino acids. The V end lost 3 bases, the J end lost 1 base, and 6 bases lay between the germline ends. The germline CDR1 and CDR2 sequences are MDHEN and SYDVKM. CDR3 sequence (DNA): TGTGCCAGCAGTTTCCCAGAGAACACTGAAGCTTTCTTT. This gives the protein CASSFPENTEAFF.

This clone has just one count. This chain connects TRBV28 to TRBJ1-1, with D possibly TRBD1 on 5 matching bases. This CDR3 has 16 residues. CDR1 is MDHEN, CDR2 SYDVKM, per germline. Trimming removed 5 bases at V and 11 bases at J, with 27 bases between. The CDR3, as DNA: TGTGCCAGCAGTCTTACCACCATTCCAAGTCAGGGAAATGCTTTCTTT. Encoded protein: CASSLTTIPSQGNAFF.

CDR3 in DNA: TGTGCCAGCAGTGAAGAGGGACTCATGAACACTGAAGCTTTCTTT. Translated: CASSEEGLMNTEAFF. The chain joins TRBV6-1 to TRBJ1-1, with D possibly matching TRBD1 (5 bases). Germline-derived CDR1 and CDR2 are MNHNS and SASEGT. The germline V and J ends were trimmed by 1 base and 0 bases, with 9 bases remaining between them. There are 15 residues in the CDR3.

The chain carries TRBV19 and TRBJ1-4, with TRBD1 matching 7 bases. Germline assignment: CDR1 LNHDA and CDR2 SQIVND (reference sequence). This CDR3 contains 15 residues. V lost 7 bases and J lost 5; bases outside the gene matches: 10. CDR3: CASNRVDRVNEKLFF. The CDR3 DNA follows: TGTGCCAGTAACCGAGTTGACAGGGTCAATGAAAAACTGTTTTTT.

The CDR3 sequence: CSVDRGSLGGYTF. The CDR3 nucleotides read TGCAGCGTAGACAGGGGAAGCCTTGGGGGCTACACCTTC. The rearrangement links TRBV29-1 to TRBJ1-2; 8 bases line up with TRBD1. CDR3 size: 13 residues. CDR1 and CDR2 from the germline V gene are SQVTM and ANQGSEA. Trimming took 6 bases from V and 8 from J; bases not matched to a gene: 11.

CDR3 DNA: TGTGCCAGCAGTACCGGGGGTCAGCCCCAGCATTTT. Its protein is CASSTGGQPQHF. The V call is TRBV6-6, the J call TRBJ1-5, with a possible D match to TRBD1 (5 bases). Germline CDR1 reads MNHNY; CDR2 reads SVGAGI (reference sequence). Trimming stripped 5 bases from V and 6 bases from J, with 8 bases between. CDR3 length: 12 residues.

This chain links TRBV6-5 with TRBJ1-3; the D gene is possibly TRBD1 (6 bases). The CDR3 has 15 residues. V dropped 2 bases and J dropped 2 bases, with 10 bases sitting between them. Looked up from germline, CDR1 is MNHEY and CDR2 is SVGAGI. CDR3 nucleotides: TGTGCCAGCAGTTACCGGGCAGGGGCTGGAAACACCATATATTTT. Its translation is CASSYRAGAGNTIYF.

V usage is TRBV5-4 and J usage is TRBJ1-2; 7 bases map to TRBD1. This CDR3 spans 16 amino acids. V lost 3 bases and J lost 2; bases outside the gene matches: 10. Germline V gene lookup returns CDR1 SGHNT and CDR2 YYREEE (reference sequence). CDR3 coding DNA: TGTGCCAGCAGCTCCGCCGACAGGGCTAGGAACTATGGCTACACCTTC. The encoded protein is CASSSADRARNYGYTF. Looking up the rest from reference TRBV5-4 and TRBJ1-2 gives the full variable domain: ETGVTQSPTHLIKTRGQQVTLRCSSQSGHNTVSWYQQALGQGPQFIFQYYREEENGRGNFPPRFSGLQFPNYSSELNVNALELDDSALYLCASSSADRARNYGYTFGSGTRLTVV.